This is a list of T cell receptor beta chains from one sample in a study of blood T cell repertoires in COVID-19. Measured with immunoSEQ multiplex PCR; TCRdb has only the in-frame clones, and not every one. The profile shows hundreds of thousands of clones, more than 75% of them singletons. The sample taken for sequencing was PBMCs or T cells enriched from blood (not recorded which). These receptor sequences come from a woman aged 50 to 60 who had recovered from COVID-19. CDR3s include the opening cysteine and the closing phenylalanine or tryptophan. The D gene is left open where the match is weak. Where a row states a size, it is once, few, many or the class of an expanded clone; other rows omit it.

clone_size	d_call	cdr3_length	j_call	v_call	cdr3_nt	cdr3_aa
-	TRBD2	16	TRBJ2-1	TRBV5-8	TGTGCCAGCAGCTGGGCGCGAGCGGGATATTACAATGAGCAGTTCTTC	CASSWARAGYYNEQFF
-	-	14	TRBJ1-1	TRBV5-6	TGTGCCAGCAGCCCCGTGGGGCCCAACACTGAAGCTTTCTTT	CASSPVGPNTEAFF
-	TRBD2	13	TRBJ2-5	TRBV2	TGTGCCAGCAGCCGCGGACTAGGGCGGACCCAGTACTTC	CASSRGLGRTQYF
-	TRBD1	16	TRBJ2-5	TRBV7-9	TGTGCCAGCACCAAGTCTCGGACAGGGGGACAAGAGACCCAGTACTTC	CASTKSRTGGQETQYF
-	TRBD1	13	TRBJ1-4	TRBV11-2	TGTGCCAGCAGCTGGACAGGGCGCGAAAAACTGTTTTTT	CASSWTGREKLFF
-	-	16	TRBJ2-1	TRBV28	TGTGCCAGCCGAAGCCGCCCCGGGACACTTTACAATGAGCAGTTCTTC	CASRSRPGTLYNEQFF
-	TRBD2	18	TRBJ2-1	TRBV4-2	TGTGCCAGCAGCCAAGATCAGGGTAGCGGGAGGTTCAGCAGCGAGCAGTTCTTC	CASSQDQGSGRFSSEQFF
-	-	14	TRBJ1-1	TRBV19	TGTGCCAGTATTAGCGAAGCAGCTAAAACCCAAGCTTTCTTT	CASISEAAKTQAFF
once	-	14	TRBJ2-7	TRBV7-8	TGTGCCAGCAGCTTAGCGGGGGGGCTGGGCGAGCAGTACTTC	CASSLAGGLGEQYF
-	TRBD2	17	TRBJ2-1	TRBV5-1	TGCGCCAGCAGCTTGGTTATAGCGGGAGGGCCGGACAATGAGCAGTTCTTC	CASSLVIAGGPDNEQFF
-	TRBD2	18	TRBJ2-3	TRBV7-8	TGTGCCAGCAGCAACCCGCCTAGCGGGAGGGCGATCACAGATACGCAGTATTTT	CASSNPPSGRAITDTQYF
-	TRBD1	15	TRBJ1-2	TRBV25-1	TGTGCCAGCAGTGGGGGGACAGGGGTGGTTAATGGCTACACCTTC	CASSGGTGVVNGYTF
-	-	13	TRBJ2-7	TRBV10-2	TGCGCCAGCAGTTTCTCAGGGTCCTACGAGCAGTACTTC	CASSFSGSYEQYF
once	TRBD1	15	TRBJ2-7	TRBV7-9	TGTGCCAGCAGCAGACCGGGACAGTTAATGAACGAGCAGTACTTC	CASSRPGQLMNEQYF
-	TRBD1	15	TRBJ1-2	TRBV7-2	TGTGCCAGCAGCCCGCCCCCGGGACAGGGAAGTGGCTACACCTTC	CASSPPPGQGSGYTF
-	-	16	TRBJ1-2	TRBV7-8	TGTGCCAGCAGCTTATATGGCCGCTTTACAGGGAATGGCTACACCTTC	CASSLYGRFTGNGYTF
-	TRBD2	16	TRBJ2-5	TRBV9	TGTGCCAGCAGCGCCTTCGGTGGGGGGGATGGAGAGACCCAGTACTTC	CASSAFGGGDGETQYF
-	-	17	TRBJ2-3	TRBV4-1	TGCGCCAGCAGCCAACTTTCAGGTTCCCCCTTCACAGATACGCAGTATTTT	CASSQLSGSPFTDTQYF
-	-	14	TRBJ1-1	TRBV9	TGTGCCAGCAGCCCCTTCTACCAGGACACTGAAGCTTTCTTT	CASSPFYQDTEAFF
-	-	16	TRBJ1-5	TRBV2	TGTGCCACGGGGACTGCGGGCCCGGACGAAAATCAGCCCCAGCATTTT	CATGTAGPDENQPQHF
-	-	14	TRBJ2-4	TRBV5-5	TGTGCCAGCAGCTTCCTAGGGGGTGCGGGCATTCAGTACTTC	CASSFLGGAGIQYF
-	TRBD2	18	TRBJ2-7	TRBV6-2/TRBV6-3	TGTGCCAGCAGTTACCCCTCCGGGACTAGCGGGAGGGCCGGCGAGCAGTACTTC	CASSYPSGTSGRAGEQYF
-	-	16	TRBJ1-3	TRBV10-3	TGTGCCATCAGTGATGGGCTGTCCCCCTCTGGAAACACCATATATTTT	CAISDGLSPSGNTIYF
-	-	13	TRBJ1-2	TRBV19	TGTGCCAGTAGTATAGACAGGAACTATGGCTACACCTTC	CASSIDRNYGYTF
-	-	13	TRBJ1-1	TRBV12-3/TRBV12-4	TGTGCCAGCAGCCCCTTCGTTAACACTGAAGCTTTCTTT	CASSPFVNTEAFF
-	-	14	TRBJ1-1	TRBV2	TGTGCCAGCAGGGTTGGGCTACGGGGGACTGAAGCTTTCTTT	CASRVGLRGTEAFF
once	-	13	TRBJ1-1	TRBV11-3	TGTGCCAGCAGCTCAACAGGGAACACTGAAGCTTTCTTT	CASSSTGNTEAFF
-	-	14	TRBJ2-3	TRBV29-1	TGCCCAGGTGGGCCCGGGATAAGGGCAGATACGCAGTATTTT	CPGGPGIRADTQYF
once	-	15	TRBJ2-1	TRBV7-2	TGTGCCAGCAGCTTAGAGTGGAGCTCCTACAATGAGCAGTTCTTC	CASSLEWSSYNEQFF
-	TRBD1	20	TRBJ1-3	TRBV19	TGTGCCAGTATAGGCCTTTCTCCGTCCCGGGACAGTACTTCTGGAAACACCATATATTTT	CASIGLSPSRDSTSGNTIYF
once	-	16	TRBJ2-7	TRBV14	TGTGCCAGCAGCCAAGATGGCTCCAGGGTCCTCTACGAGCAGTACTTC	CASSQDGSRVLYEQYF
once	-	13	TRBJ2-7	TRBV6-1	TGTGCCAGCAGTGAGCGGAGCTCCTACGAGCAGTACTTC	CASSERSSYEQYF
-	TRBD1	12	TRBJ1-4	TRBV5-1	TGCGCCAGCAGCCGGACAGGCTGGGGACTGTTTTTT	CASSRTGWGLFF
once	-	16	TRBJ2-1	TRBV19	TGTGCCAGTAGAATGGACATTCTGAGCTCCTACAATGAGCAGTTCTTC	CASRMDILSSYNEQFF
-	TRBD2	15	TRBJ2-7	TRBV6-4	TGTGCCAGCAGTGTCCAACTAGCGGGAGTCCACGAGCAGTACTTC	CASSVQLAGVHEQYF
once	TRBD2	19	TRBJ2-2	TRBV3-1/TRBV3-2	TGTGCCAGCAGCCAAGACCAAATAGCGGGAGGGCCGGGCACCGGGGAGCTGTTTTTT	CASSQDQIAGGPGTGELFF
-	TRBD2	14	TRBJ2-1	TRBV7-9	TGTGCCAGCAGCTTGACTAGCGGGATGCATGAGCAGTTCTTC	CASSLTSGMHEQFF
-	-	15	TRBJ1-5	TRBV18	TGTGCCAGCTCACCACAGACACATAGCAATCAGCCCCAGCATTTT	CASSPQTHSNQPQHF
-	-	11	TRBJ1-2	TRBV10-1	TGCGCCAGCAGTGACGGCTATGGCTACACCTTC	CASSDGYGYTF
-	-	13	TRBJ2-1	TRBV7-3	TGTGCCAGCAGCCCGACAGGTTCCGATGAGCAGTTCTTC	CASSPTGSDEQFF